The 20 T cell receptor beta chains below were found in one sample sequenced in a study of PD-1 blockade in mismatch repair-deficient tumors. Profiling relied on immunoSEQ multiplex PCR, and the TCRdb table lists in-frame clones only, not all of them. Of about 120,000 clones listed, over 60% were seen once; the top ten hold 4% to 6%. The sequenced sample was peripheral blood, obtained approximately 14 months after starting pembrolizumab. The receptors stem from an adult with mismatch repair-deficient cancer.

The CDR3: CASTQLAGSGNTIYF. In DNA, the CDR3 is TGTGCCAGTACCCAGTTGGCAGGCTCTGGAAACACCATATATTTT. V and J are TRBV19 and TRBJ1-3; D remains unclear. The CDR3 is 15 residues long. Trimming cost V 7 bases and J 0 bases, with 13 bases left between them. Germline assignment: CDR1 LNHDA and CDR2 SQIVND (reference sequence).

This chain joins TRBV27 and TRBJ1-1; possible D gene TRBD1, 6 bases. The CDR3 covers 16 residues. In germline, CDR1 is MNHEY, CDR2 SMNVEV (reference sequence). Trimming removed 2 bases from V and 0 bases from J, with 13 bases in between. CDR3 sequence reads: CASSLVRGGMNTEAFF. The CDR3 DNA sequence: TGTGCCAGCAGTTTAGTTAGGGGGGGCATGAACACTGAAGCTTTCTTT.

The chain recombines TRBV29-1 with TRBJ1-2, with 8 nucleotides matching TRBD1. Germline CDR1 is SQVTM and CDR2 is ANQGSEA. V dropped 6 bases and J dropped 3; count of bases not matched to a gene: 6. The CDR3 extends over 13 amino acids. The CDR3 protein is CSVKDREDYGYTF. The CDR3 bases are TGCAGCGTCAAGGACAGGGAAGACTATGGCTACACCTTC.

The rearrangement links TRBV4-1 to TRBJ2-7, with 7 bases identical to TRBD2. This CDR3 has 17 amino acids. V gave up 1 base and J gave up 0 bases; unmatched junction bases: 9. CDR1 MGHRA and CDR2 YSYEKL come from the germline V gene. In DNA, the CDR3 is TGCGCCAGCAGCCAAGCGGATTGGCGGGAGAGCTCCTACGAGCAGTACTTC. This sequence encodes CASSQADWRESSYEQYF.

In DNA form, the CDR3 reads TGTGCCAGCAGTCCAGAGCTGGGCTACAATGAGCAGTTCTTC. This encodes CASSPELGYNEQFF. This chain joins TRBV27 and TRBJ2-1; D uncertain. Germline assignment: CDR1 MNHEY and CDR2 SMNVEV (reference sequence). Trimming pared 5 bases from V and 3 bases from J, leaving 11 bases between. This CDR3 spans 14 amino acids.

The rearrangement joins TRBV2 to TRBJ2-1, with D perhaps matching TRBD2 (6 bases). The germline CDR1 and CDR2 sequences are SNHLY and FYNNEI. Trimming stripped 7 bases from V and 4 bases from J, with 11 bases between. The CDR3 runs 13 residues. CDR3 sequence (DNA): TGTGCCAGCATGGAGGGAGCGTACAATGAGCAGTTCTTC. Protein product: CASMEGAYNEQFF.

This clone was seen just once. The rearrangement joins TRBV5-4 to TRBJ2-2; D may match TRBD1 or TRBD2 (6 bases each). The germline V and J ends were trimmed by 1 base and 5 bases, with 12 bases remaining between them. This CDR3 is built from 15 residues. From germline, CDR1 is SGHNT and CDR2 YYREEE (reference sequence). The CDR3 region is CASSLMGGRTGELFF. For the CDR3, the DNA is TGTGCCAGCAGCTTGATGGGGGGCAGGACCGGGGAGCTGTTTTTT. The full variable domain, with the rest looked up from reference TRBV5-4 and TRBJ2-2, is ETGVTQSPTHLIKTRGQQVTLRCSSQSGHNTVSWYQQALGQGPQFIFQYYREEENGRGNFPPRFSGLQFPNYSSELNVNALELDDSALYLCASSLMGGRTGELFFGEGSRLTVL.

A single count supports this clone. The J gene is TRBJ2-7, the V gene TRBV19; 10 bases agree with TRBD2. This CDR3 is 17 amino acids long. The germline gives CDR1 LNHDA, CDR2 SQIVND (reference sequence). V was clipped by 3 bases and J by 0 bases; unmatched bases: 8. The CDR3 DNA follows: TGTGCCAGTAGTATCTCTTACGGACTAGCGGACTCCTACGAGCAGTACTTC. Protein: CASSISYGLADSYEQYF. The entire variable domain, with the rest obtained from reference TRBV19 and TRBJ2-7, is as follows: DGGITQSPKYLFRKEGQNVTLSCEQNLNHDAMYWYRQDPGQGLRLIYYSQIVNDFQKGDIAEGYSVSREKKESFPLTVTSAQKNPTAFYLCASSISYGLADSYEQYFGPGTRLTVT.

This clone came up a few times. The rearrangement uses TRBV18 and TRBJ1-3; 7 nucleotides align to TRBD1. With V trimmed by 0 bases and J by 2 bases, 1 base remained unmatched. CDR1 KGHSH and CDR2 LQKENI come from the germline V gene. This CDR3 contains 15 residues. CDR3 in amino acids: CASSPPTGTGNTIYF. As DNA, the CDR3 is TGTGCCAGCTCACCACCGACAGGGACTGGAAACACCATATATTTT.

This sequence joins TRBV27 and TRBJ1-1, with D unresolved. V was pared by 7 bases and J by 6 bases, with 12 bases between. Germline V gives CDR1 MNHEY, CDR2 SMNVEV (reference sequence). The CDR3 runs to 12 residues. The CDR3 loop reads CASISSRSEAFF. The DNA for the CDR3 is TGTGCCAGCATTTCTTCTAGGTCTGAAGCTTTCTTT.

This rearrangement joins TRBV7-2 to TRBJ1-5; no firm D call. CDR3 length: 14 amino acids. CDR1 and CDR2 from the germline V gene are SGHTA and FQGNSA. Trimming left V 1 base short and J 7 bases short, with 11 bases between. The CDR3 DNA is TGTGCCAGCAGCTTAGGCAGAATCGGGCAGCCCCAGCATTTT. Protein product: CASSLGRIGQPQHF.

V is TRBV9 and J is TRBJ2-7; D may correspond to TRBD1 or TRBD2 (5 bases each). Germline CDR1 is SGDLS and CDR2 is YYNGEE. The CDR3 totals 14 residues. V was clipped by 5 bases and J by 2 bases, with 14 bases between them. The CDR3 region has the DNA TGTGCCAGCAGTCGTACCGGGGCCACCTACGAGCAGTACTTC. Protein product: CASSRTGATYEQYF.

Only one count was recorded for this clone. J is TRBJ2-7 and V is TRBV13; 12 positions agree with TRBD2. The CDR3 totals 15 residues. The V gene's germline CDR1 is PRHDT and CDR2 FYEKMQ (reference sequence). V dropped 3 bases and J dropped 3; count of bases not matched to a gene: 3. The CDR3 sequence: CASSFPGLAGYEQYF. CDR3 nucleotides: TGTGCCAGCAGCTTTCCGGGACTAGCGGGCTACGAGCAGTACTTC.

This clone was recorded a few times. The V and J genes are TRBV27 and TRBJ2-3, with no clear D. The V end lost 7 bases, the J end lost 0 bases, and 14 bases lay between the germline ends. The V gene's germline CDR1 is MNHEY and CDR2 SMNVEV (reference sequence). The CDR3 has 15 residues. DNA for the CDR3: TGTGCCAGCAAGTGGGCAGTCGGCAGCACAGATACGCAGTATTTT. Amino acid sequence: CASKWAVGSTDTQYF.

The rearrangement joins TRBV7-4 to TRBJ1-1; D remains unclear. The CDR3 runs to 12 residues. Trimming stripped 9 bases from V and 3 bases from J, with 11 bases between. Germline V CDR1 and CDR2: SGHVT, SQSDAQ. CDR3: CASHSCHTEAFF. The CDR3 DNA follows: TGTGCCAGTCACAGCTGTCACACTGAAGCTTTCTTT.

The rearrangement uses TRBV9 and TRBJ2-2; unclear D gene. From germline, CDR1 is SGDLS and CDR2 YYNGEE. Trimming stripped 4 bases from V and 0 bases from J, with 10 bases between. The CDR3 is made up of 15 amino acids. The CDR3 sequence is CASSPNRANTGELFF. Here the CDR3 DNA reads TGTGCCAGCAGCCCCAATCGCGCGAACACCGGGGAGCTGTTTTTT.

The chain combines TRBV6-5 with TRBJ2-5, with 9 bases identical to TRBD1. The CDR3 extends over 13 amino acids. The V gene end was trimmed by 6 bases and the J gene end by 9 bases; junction bases not matched to a gene: 8. Looked up from germline, CDR1 is MNHEY and CDR2 is SVGAGI. The CDR3 sequence is CASRLQGARAQYF. The CDR3 DNA reads as TGTGCCAGCAGACTACAGGGGGCCCGGGCCCAGTACTTC.

The V call is TRBV7-8, the J call TRBJ1-4; D is perhaps TRBD1 (5 bases). Trimming cost V 3 bases and J 7 bases, with 12 bases left between them. This CDR3 has 14 residues. Germline CDR1 reads SGHVS; CDR2 reads FQNEAQ. CDR3 DNA sequence: TGTGCCAGCAGCTTCGCGGGGGGATCTGAAAAACTGTTTTTT. Translated, it gives CASSFAGGSEKLFF.

The V gene is TRBV15, the J gene TRBJ1-1; no definite D call. Germline CDR1 and CDR2: LNHNV and YYDKDF (reference sequence). This CDR3 has 13 residues. V was pared by 3 bases and J by 1 base, with 6 bases between. The CDR3 sequence is CATSRGRNTEAFF. The CDR3 coding sequence is TGTGCCACCAGCAGGGGTCGGAACACTGAAGCTTTCTTT. Drawing the rest from reference TRBV15 and TRBJ1-1, the complete variable domain is DAMVIQNPRYQVTQFGKPVTLSCSQTLNHNVMYWYQQKSSQAPKLLFHYYDKDFNNEADTPDNFQSRRPNTSFCFLDIRSPGLGDTAMYLCATSRGRNTEAFFGQGTRLTVV.

A note on this clone: Its ends do not fully match the called genes, so a read error is possible. The chain uses TRBV7-7 and TRBJ2-5; 10 nucleotides align to TRBD2. Germline values: CDR1 SSHAT, CDR2 FNYEAQ (reference sequence). CDR3 length: 15 residues. DNA for the CDR3: TGTGCTAGCAGCTTAGAACTAGCGGGACCCGAGACCCAGTACTTC. Translated: CASSLELAGPETQYF.